The 20 T cell receptor beta chains in this list originate from one sample, sequenced in a study of beta chain features in type 1 diabetes. The authors reverse transcribed all of the isolated RNA, so sequencing captured expressed TCRB transcripts. Here immunoSEQ multiplex PCR was the method, and the copy in TCRdb shows in-frame clones only, minus some. The sample has around 180,000 clones, roughly an eighth seen once; the top ten hold 0.5% to 0.75%. The sequenced sample consisted of central memory CD4+ T cells from blood. The receptor source for this set is a woman in her late teens or twenties in good health.

The V and J genes are TRBV6-5 and TRBJ1-1; 7 bases agree with TRBD1. The germline CDR1 and CDR2 sequences are MNHEY and SVGAGI. The trim removed 6 bases at V and 4 bases at J, leaving 8 bases unmatched. The CDR3 is 14 amino acids. Here the CDR3 DNA reads TGTGCCAGCAGCGGTACAGGGGCTCTCACTGAAGCTTTCTTT. It yields the protein CASSGTGALTEAFF.

This clone was seen ten or more times. The genes are TRBV9 and TRBJ2-3; no reliable D call. Trimming took 2 bases from V and 0 from J, leaving 7 bases between them. The V gene's germline CDR1 is SGDLS and CDR2 YYNGEE. The CDR3 is 14 residues long. The DNA of the CDR3 is TGTGCCAGCAGCGTGGCCCCTAGCACAGATACGCAGTATTTT. This sequence encodes CASSVAPSTDTQYF. Based on the CDR3 plus reference TRBV9 and TRBJ2-3, the full variable domain is DSGVTQTPKHLITATGQRVTLRCSPRSGDLSVYWYQQSLDQGLQFLIQYYNGEERAKGNILERFSAQQFPDLHSELNLSSLELGDSALYFCASSVAPSTDTQYFGPGTRLTVL.

This clone was found a few times. The chain is built from TRBV7-6 and TRBJ1-2; 10 bases are a match to TRBD1. CDR3 length equals 16 residues. CDR1 and CDR2 (germline): SGHVS, FNYEAQ. Trimming took 5 bases from V and 8 from J; bases not matched to a gene: 14. DNA of the CDR3: TGTGCCAGCAGCATGGGACAGGGGATTCAACTAGGAGGCTACACCTTC. Protein sequence: CASSMGQGIQLGGYTF.

This clone was seen a few times. This chain connects TRBV5-1 to TRBJ1-4; the D gene is possibly TRBD1 (5 bases). CDR3 length: 15 residues. V gave up 1 base and J gave up 8 bases, with 15 bases separating them. Germline V CDR1 and CDR2: SGHRS, YFSETQ. The CDR3 DNA reads as TGCGCCAGCAGCTTGTCGGCAGGGTGGGGCGAAAAACTGTTTTTT. This gives the protein CASSLSAGWGEKLFF.

This clone showed up just a few times. The CDR3 loop reads CASSLRPGLAEFNEQFF. CDR3 nucleotide sequence: TGTGCCAGCTCGCTTCGTCCGGGACTAGCGGAGTTCAATGAGCAGTTCTTC. This chain joins TRBV18 and TRBJ2-1; TRBD2 agrees at 11 bases. Germline V gives CDR1 KGHSH, CDR2 LQKENI. V was pared by 6 bases and J by 6 bases, with 13 bases of the junction left unmatched. The length of the CDR3 is 17 residues.

This clone was detected only a few times. V usage is TRBV2 and J usage is TRBJ2-5, with 15 positions matching TRBD2. Unmatched junction bases numbered 6, after V lost 0 bases and J lost 7 bases. The CDR3 is 17 residues long. Germline V gene data show CDR1 as SNHLY and CDR2 as FYNNEI. The DNA for the CDR3 is TGTGCCAGCAGTGAAGCAGGGGGACTAGCGGGAGGCCCGACCCAGTACTTC. The encoded protein is CASSEAGGLAGGPTQYF.

This clone has only a few counts. The chain has TRBV7-8 and TRBJ2-3; 9 bases map to TRBD2. V shed 1 base, J shed 2 bases, and the junction held 7 bases outside the gene matches. This CDR3 region has 17 residues. CDR1 is SGHVS and CDR2 is FQNEAQ in the germline V gene. This chain's CDR3 is CASSLEGLALITDTQYF. CDR3 coding DNA: TGTGCCAGCAGCTTAGAGGGACTAGCCCTGATCACAGATACGCAGTATTTT. The full variable domain, with the rest looked up from reference TRBV7-8 and TRBJ2-3, is GAGVSQSPRYKVAKRGQDVALRCDPISGHVSLFWYQQALGQGPEFLTYFQNEAQLDKSGLPSDRFFAERPEGSVSTLKIQRTQQEDSAVYLCASSLEGLALITDTQYFGPGTRLTVL.

This rearrangement joins TRBV7-8 to TRBJ2-7, with 10 bases fitting TRBD1. Trimming cost V 5 bases and J 5 bases; bases outside gene matches: 12. This CDR3 region has 16 residues. Germline lookup yields CDR1 SGHVS and CDR2 FQNEAQ. CDR3 residues: CASSRKTRDRGNEQYF. CDR3 sequence (DNA): TGTGCCAGCAGCCGAAAAACCCGGGACAGGGGCAACGAGCAGTACTTC.

This clone has only a few counts. This chain uses TRBV5-4 with TRBJ2-1; 7 bases are a match to TRBD2. Trimming removed 2 bases from V and 8 bases from J; junction bases left unmatched: 10. The CDR3 length is 15 residues. CDR1 SGHNT and CDR2 YYREEE come from the germline V gene (reference sequence). The CDR3 is CASSLGRETSHEQFF. CDR3 nucleotide sequence: TGTGCCAGCAGCTTAGGGCGGGAGACGAGCCATGAGCAGTTCTTC.

This clone was detected only a few times. The chain joins TRBV4-2 to TRBJ2-1, with 15 bases identical to TRBD2. There are 17 residues in the CDR3. The trim removed 1 base at V and 7 bases at J, leaving 5 bases unmatched. CDR1 is LGHNA, CDR2 YNFKEQ, per germline. The CDR3 loop reads CASSQAPGTSGRNEQFF. The CDR3 nucleotides read TGTGCCAGCAGCCAAGCCCCTGGGACTAGCGGGAGGAATGAGCAGTTCTTC.

This clone has just a few counts. This chain joins TRBV7-2 and TRBJ2-1; 10 bases agree with TRBD2. Germline V gives CDR1 SGHTA, CDR2 FQGNSA. CDR3 length equals 16 residues. The J segment lost 14 bases and the V segment lost 4 bases, leaving 17 bases of the junction unmatched. CDR3 DNA: TGTGCCAGCAGCTCTCAGACACTAGCGGGGAACATGGGAAAGTTCTTC. Protein: CASSSQTLAGNMGKFF.

V and J are TRBV7-9 and TRBJ2-7; D may be TRBD1 (6 bases). CDR3 size: 12 residues. Germline lookup yields CDR1 SEHNR and CDR2 FQNEAQ (reference sequence). Trimming took off 5 bases at V and 4 bases at J, with 9 bases between the two ends. Written as DNA, the CDR3 is TGTGCCAGCAGCAACACAGGGTACGAGCAGTACTTC. Its translation is CASSNTGYEQYF.

This clone occurred a few times. V gene TRBV25-1 combines with J gene TRBJ2-7; a possible D gene is TRBD1 (7 bases). V was cut by 4 bases and J by 5 bases, with 18 bases left in between. Germline V gives CDR1 MGHDK, CDR2 SYGVNS. CDR3 length: 15 residues. DNA for the CDR3: TGTGCCAGCAGTGTTGGCGGGACAGCTCTCCACGAGCAGTACTTC. Protein: CASSVGGTALHEQYF.

The table lists this clone with many counts. This chain links TRBV7-3 with TRBJ2-2, with no clear D. The germline CDR1 and CDR2 sequences are SGHTA and FQGTGA. The CDR3 has 12 residues. V was cut by 3 bases and J by 5 bases, with 4 bases left in between. CDR3 DNA sequence: TGTGCCAGCAGCTTCGGGACCGGGGAGCTGTTTTTT. Amino acid sequence: CASSFGTGELFF.

The V call is TRBV29-1, the J call TRBJ2-2; 8 bases map to TRBD2. Germline CDR1 is SQVTM and CDR2 is ANQGSEA. After removal of 4 bases from V and 3 bases from J, the junction contained 7 bases not matched to a gene. The CDR3 spans 15 residues. The CDR3 reads CSVAISGTHTGELFF. CDR3 DNA: TGCAGCGTTGCTATTAGCGGGACCCACACCGGGGAGCTGTTTTTT.

This clone has a handful of counts. The V call is TRBV29-1, the J call TRBJ2-3; a weak D match, TRBD2 (5 bases). In germline, CDR1 is SQVTM, CDR2 ANQGSEA. V was trimmed by 0 bases and J by 9 bases, leaving 13 bases between them. This CDR3 comprises 13 residues. The CDR3 is CSVEELATGTQYF. Here the CDR3 DNA reads TGCAGCGTTGAAGAGCTAGCTACCGGCACGCAGTATTTT.

This chain joins TRBV7-9 and TRBJ2-2; 13 bases agree with TRBD2. Trimming removed 3 bases from V and 10 bases from J; junction bases left unmatched: 5. In germline, CDR1 is SEHNR, CDR2 FQNEAQ (reference sequence). The CDR3 runs 15 residues. Here the CDR3 DNA reads TGTGCCAGCAGCTTTTCCGGACTAGCGGGAGCGGAGCTGTTTTTT. Protein product: CASSFSGLAGAELFF.

A few counts support this clone. The chain uses TRBV9 and TRBJ2-1, with D perhaps TRBD2 (5 bases). The CDR3 sequence is 18 residues long. Germline-derived CDR1 and CDR2 are SGDLS and YYNGEE. The V and J ends lost 3 bases and 7 bases respectively, with 26 bases between them. This CDR3 reads CASSGTWAGVTKRNEQFF. CDR3 DNA sequence: TGTGCCAGCAGCGGAACGTGGGCCGGGGTGACTAAGAGGAATGAGCAGTTCTTC. Together with reference TRBV9 and TRBJ2-1, the CDR3 gives the full variable domain: DSGVTQTPKHLITATGQRVTLRCSPRSGDLSVYWYQQSLDQGLQFLIQYYNGEERAKGNILERFSAQQFPDLHSELNLSSLELGDSALYFCASSGTWAGVTKRNEQFFGPGTRLTVL.

In its sample, this clone was seen once. This chain joins TRBV6-5 and TRBJ2-3, with 7 bases lining up with TRBD1. The CDR3 has 13 residues. Germline V lookup: CDR1 MNHEY, CDR2 SVGAGI. The V gene end was trimmed by 6 bases and the J gene end by 11 bases; junction bases not matched to a gene: 11. The CDR3 nucleotides are TGTGCCAGCAGCCGAAAAACAGGGGTGGGGCAGTATTTT. Translated, it gives CASSRKTGVGQYF.

The J gene is TRBJ2-5, the V gene TRBV19; 10 bases agree with TRBD2. Germline CDR1 and CDR2: LNHDA and SQIVND (reference sequence). CDR3 length equals 14 residues. V lost 6 bases to trimming and J lost 5 bases; unmatched junction nucleotides: 6. The CDR3 sequence: CASRASGSTETQYF. Here the CDR3 DNA reads TGTGCCAGTAGAGCTAGCGGGAGTACGGAGACCCAGTACTTC.